The source of this T cell receptor (beta chain) is a study of blood T cell repertoires in COVID-19. Study-level background: There were acute and convalescent COVID-19 samples, and they came from the United States, Italy and Spain. Sample material is recorded as cDNA or gDNA derived from T cells, B-cell-depleted T cells, or PBMCs.

Produced via immunoSEQ multiplex PCR; TCRdb's table is partial and in-frame only. The profile covers about 87,000 clones, with around 87% appearing a single time and over 4% taken by the ten largest. V lost 6 bases, J lost 4 bases, and 15 bases lay in between. The CDR3 has 14 residues. Germline CDR1 reads LGHNT; CDR2 reads FRNRAP. This clone is medium-sized in the sample. Sample: peripheral blood. The receptor comes from a man in his forties with acute or convalescent COVID-19. This rearrangement joins TRBV12-5 to TRBJ1-2; possibly TRBD1 for D (5 bases). CDR3 loop: CASGIRDGGYGYTF. In nucleotides, the CDR3 is TGTGCTAGTGGAATACGGGACGGGGGCTATGGCTACACCTTC. Variable domain in full (rest from reference TRBV12-5 and TRBJ1-2): DARVTQTPRHKVTEMGQEVTMRCQPILGHNTVFWYRQTMMQGLELLAYFRNRAPLDDSGMPKDRFSAEMPDATLATLKIQPSEPRDSAVYFCASGIRDGGYGYTFGSGTRLTVV.